The present T cell receptor beta chain was sequenced within a study of shared clonotypes between healthy human individuals. Study as a whole: In total, the donors were a couple of women and a few men aged 18 to 49.

It was at deep level that the assay was run. The assay was immunoSEQ multiplex PCR, and TCRdb's table has in-frame clones only and misses some. The sample consists of fewer than 2.5 million clones, 93% of them appearing once. There were no recent acute infections or vaccinations among the donors, who were healthy HIV-negative adults. CDR1 and CDR2 (germline): SGDLS, YYNGEE. The ends were cut back, 2 bases at V and 1 base at J, with 9 bases in the middle. This CDR3 region has 15 residues. What was sequenced was naive CD4+ T cells from PBMCs. Documented subset: CD45RA+ positively selected. The genes are TRBV9 and TRBJ2-2; the D is unclear. This receptor was obtained from a man in his late teens or twenties in good health. Some clones in this sample may be carry-over from other donors' samples. The CDR3 coding sequence is TGTGCCAGCAGCGTTTTAGCAATGAACACCGGGGAGCTGTTTTTT. It is translated as CASSVLAMNTGELFF.